The 6 T cell receptor beta chains listed next were all sequenced from one sample in a study of shared clonotypes between healthy human individuals. Sequencing was performed with immunoSEQ multiplex PCR; in TCRdb, only in-frame clones are kept and a portion is missing. Of about 730,000 clones in the sample, 72% were seen once. The sequencing input was memory CD4+ T cells sorted from blood. Subset meaning: CD45RA-negative fraction. The receptors were sampled from a woman aged 25-40 years in good health.

The chain joins TRBV2 to TRBJ2-7, with 8 bases lining up with TRBD1. Germline V gene lookup returns CDR1 SNHLY and CDR2 FYNNEI. V lost 3 bases, J lost 3 bases, and 4 bases stayed unmatched. CDR3 length: 14 amino acids. CDR3 DNA: TGTGCCAGCAGTGAGACAGGGGACATCTACGAGCAGTACTTC. It translates to CASSETGDIYEQYF.

The rearrangement joins TRBV2 to TRBJ1-1, with D perhaps TRBD1 (5 bases). V dropped 6 bases and J dropped 1 base, with 15 bases sitting between them. Germline-derived CDR1 and CDR2 are SNHLY and FYNNEI. The CDR3 runs to 15 residues. The chain's CDR3 is CASSATSGGNTEAFF. CDR3 in DNA: TGTGCCAGCAGCGCTACATCCGGGGGGAACACTGAAGCTTTCTTT.

The chain has TRBV21-1 and TRBJ1-5. TRBV21-1 is a known pseudogene. This CDR3 is 16 amino acids long. The CDR3 loop is CASSKLKAGEAQPQHF. The CDR3 DNA reads as TGTGCCAGCAGCAAACTCAAGGCAGGGGAGGCTCAGCCCCAGCATTTT.

In regard to this clone: A much bigger clone sits one base away, suggesting this may be a read error. The chain has TRBV7-2 and TRBJ2-7; 13 nucleotides agree with TRBD2. This CDR3 comprises 16 residues. Germline CDR1 reads SGHTA; CDR2 reads FQGNSA. In nucleotides, the CDR3 is TGTGTCAGCAGCCACGGGGGGACTAGCGGGACCCACGAGCAGTACTTC. This sequence encodes CVSSHGGTSGTHEQYF. Looking up the rest from reference TRBV7-2 and TRBJ2-7 gives the full variable domain: GAGVSQSPSNKVTEKGKDVELRCDPISGHTALYWYRQSLGQGLEFLIYFQGNSAPDKSGLPSDRFSAERTGGSVSTLTIQRTQQEDSAVYLCVSSHGGTSGTHEQYFGPGTRLTVT.

Only a few counts were recorded for this clone. The CDR3 DNA is TGTGCCAGCTCGCATGGTGCGCTGCGGGACACCGGGGAGCTGTTTTTT. Its protein product is CASSHGALRDTGELFF. The genes are TRBV21-1 and TRBJ2-2; the table's D call, TRBD2, has no DNA check behind it. TRBV21-1 is annotated as a pseudogene. The CDR3 has 16 amino acids.

This sequence joins TRBV11-3 and TRBJ2-2; D remains unclear. Germline loops: CDR1 SGHNT, CDR2 YENEEA. The CDR3 is 15 amino acids. Trimming took 0 bases from V and 5 from J, leaving 10 bases between them. The CDR3 loop reads CASSLEGSRTGELFF. DNA for the CDR3: TGTGCCAGCAGCTTAGAAGGCAGTCGGACCGGGGAGCTGTTTTTT.